This record concerns one T cell receptor beta chain sequence. The authors' processing: Reference gene primer amplification gave estimated nucleated cell counts. Data came from immunoSEQ multiplex PCR; TCRdb stores just in-frame clones and leaves some out. For V, J and clone size, that table is used; D and trimming come from the DNA. The table shows about 100,000 clones, with around 80% occurring only once. The data originate from a study of blood T cell repertoires in COVID-19. Study details: The samples span acute and convalescent COVID-19 from the United States, Italy and Spain.

CDR3 size: 16 residues. V lost 5 bases to trimming and J lost 4 bases; unmatched junction nucleotides: 6. The germline V gene has CDR1 SGHTA and CDR2 FQGTGA. The V call is TRBV7-3, the J call TRBJ2-6; 9 bases align to TRBD1. The receptor comes from a man aged 45-60 years who had recovered from COVID-19. The material sequenced was peripheral blood. The DNA for the CDR3 is TGTGCCAGCAGCCCGGACAGGGGTTCGGGGGCCAACGTCCTGACTTTC. Translation: CASSPDRGSGANVLTF. Full variable domain (outside the CDR3, taken from reference TRBV7-3 and TRBJ2-6): GAGVSQTPSNKVTEKGKYVELRCDPISGHTALYWYRQSLGQGPEFLIYFQGTGAADDSGLPNDRFFAVRPEGSVSTLKIQRTERGDSAVYLCASSPDRGSGANVLTFGAGSRLTVL.